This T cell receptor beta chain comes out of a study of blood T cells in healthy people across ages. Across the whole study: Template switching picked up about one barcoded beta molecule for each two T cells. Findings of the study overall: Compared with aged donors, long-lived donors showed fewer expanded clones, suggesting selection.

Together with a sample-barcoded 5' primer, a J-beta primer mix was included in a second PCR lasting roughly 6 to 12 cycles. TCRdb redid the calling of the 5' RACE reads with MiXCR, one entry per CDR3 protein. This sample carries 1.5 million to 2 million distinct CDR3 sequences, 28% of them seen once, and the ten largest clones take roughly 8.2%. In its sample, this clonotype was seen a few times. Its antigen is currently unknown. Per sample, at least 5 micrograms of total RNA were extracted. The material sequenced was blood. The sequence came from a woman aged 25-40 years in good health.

CDR3 bases: TGTGCCATCCGCCATGGACAGTCGAAAGAGACCCAGTACTTC. Encoded protein: CAIRHGQSKETQYF. The V gene is TRBV10-3, the J gene TRBJ2-5; a weak D match, TRBD1 (6 bases). The germline V and J ends were trimmed by 8 bases and 3 bases, with 16 bases remaining between them. This CDR3 comprises 14 residues. Per germline, CDR1 ENHRY and CDR2 SYGVKD.